Listed here is a single T cell receptor (beta chain). This clone was observed a few times. There is no known antigen for this receptor. The record has no base qualities; no much larger clone is one base away. TCRB CDR3 regions were amplified from roughly 1.8 ug genomic DNA, or all available DNA if less, using the immunoSEQ assay. For multiplex PCR, 60 forward primers for TCR V beta segments and 13 reverse primers for J beta segments were used. To estimate the number of reads per starting template, synthetic control templates were added to each sample at limiting dilution. Sequencing produced 87 bp reads on the Illumina HiSeq System. Concerning the study's data processing: To remove PCR and sequencing errors, closely related sequences were merged with a nearest neighbor algorithm. TCR overlap was defined as the percentage of unique tumor TCR beta sequences that were also found in the peripheral blood of the same patient. The source is immuneACCESS, and TCRdb retained only in-frame sequences with V and J called. Part of the clones is not carried over; for the studies checked, unresolved V genes explain less than half of this, and the remainder is unexplained. D and trimming come from the DNA, and the V and J calls and clone size come from that table. The table for this sample lists 95,000 to 110,000 clones; roughly 81% of them were counted only once. 10% to 15% of the sample is in the top ten clones.

This entry belongs to a study of glioma-infiltrating T cells after dendritic cell vaccination (TCRdb year 2016). Concerning the study at large: The cohort comprised approximately 15 glioblastoma patients from Phase I and II dendritic cell vaccination trials, 9 newly diagnosed and 6 with recurrent disease. Survival after dendritic cell vaccination was correlated with TCR sequencing metrics such as TIL content and the overlap between tumor and blood repertoires. Deep sequencing of TCR beta CDR3 regions was used to quantify tumor-infiltrating lymphocyte content and compare tumor and blood repertoires in dendritic cell-vaccinated glioblastoma patients. Between the early 2000s and the early 2010s, the patients were given dendritic cell vaccination pulsed with autologous tumor lysate. Patients received three intradermal dendritic cell vaccine injections at biweekly intervals in the arm below the axilla. The vaccine was prepared from monocyte-derived dendritic cells that were cultured for around 7 days with IL-4 and GM-CSF and then pulsed overnight with autologous tumor lysate. Results the study describes overall, beyond this receptor: The cohort was small and heterogeneous, few patients had complete blood and tumor sets, and even fewer had initial-recurrent tumor pairs. After dendritic cell vaccination, a higher estimated pretreatment TIL content predicted longer time to progression and longer overall survival. TCR clonality showed no direct relationship with survival, which suggests that a diverse polyclonal response may matter. The three-group TCR overlap response model was characterized as speculative, and prospective validation of the model was stated to be required.

Selection of patients required sufficient residual fresh-frozen tumor tissue and over two years of available survival data. Molecular status otherwise varied across the glioblastoma patients, but none of them carried an isocitrate dehydrogenase mutation. PBMC were collected before vaccination, two weeks after the third vaccination, and at tumor progression if tumor progression occurred. Genomic DNA was extracted with the Qiagen DNeasy Blood extraction Kit. V was cut back by 4 bases and J by 2 bases, leaving a gap of 9 bases between them. The germline V gene (reference sequence) specifies SGHNT as CDR1 and YYREEE as CDR2. The CDR3 starts with the cysteine, ends with the phenylalanine, and has 13 residues. Just CDR3 DNA is preserved here, 39 bases in frame from base 1.

This chain joins TRBV5-4 to TRBJ1-2, with a weak D call of TRBD1 (6 bases match). The TCR comes from a human donor with glioblastoma. The sequencing used blood, collected before dendritic cell vaccination. This receptor has the CDR3 CASSPTGNYGYTF. The DNA reads as follows: TGTGCCAGCAGCCCTACAGGGAACTATGGCTACACCTTC.